What follows are 2 T cell receptor beta chains derived from one specimen sequenced in a study of T cell clonality in common variable immunodeficiency. Produced via immunoSEQ multiplex PCR; TCRdb's table is partial and in-frame only. The data show fewer than 50,000 clones, with none appearing a single time. The material sequenced was peripheral blood mononuclear cells. The receptors here all came from a person aged 18 to 69 in good health.

This clone was picked up many times. CDR3 residues: CSARDPEIGTYGYTF. The sequenced CDR3 bases are TGCAGTGCTAGAGATCCAGAAATCGGGACTTATGGC. The chain couples TRBV20-1 to TRBJ1-2, with TRBD1 as a possible D gene (5 bases). The CDR3 extends 3 residues past the end of the read, so its final part is completed from the germline J gene. The CDR3 consists of 15 residues. The germline V and J ends were trimmed by 0 bases and 5 bases, with 16 bases remaining between them. The germline V gene has CDR1 DFQATT and CDR2 SNEGSKA (reference sequence).

This clone came up many times. From the germline J gene comes the end of the CDR3, since the read stops 3 residues before it. The J gene is TRBJ1-5, the V gene TRBV13; D is possibly TRBD1 (6 bases). V gave up 0 bases and J gave up 7 bases, with 13 bases separating them. This CDR3 has 15 residues. Germline-derived CDR1 and CDR2 are PRHDT and FYEKMQ (reference sequence). Here the CDR3 reads CASSLGQGVRQPQHF. The covered CDR3 bases are TGTGCCAGCAGCTTAGGACAGGGCGTCCGGCAGCCC.